The TCR beta chain under discussion was sequenced for a study of neurological immune-mediated disorders (dated by TCRdb to between 2018 and 2021). For context, the study as a whole: Among the 35 or so multiple sclerosis patients, relapsing-remitting MS was present in roughly 30 and secondary progressive MS was present in 3. The study compared peripheral blood TCR-beta repertoires of HTLV-I-associated myelopathy (HAM/TSP) patients, multiple sclerosis patients and healthy controls using UMI-based sequencing. Longitudinal samples, technical triplicates and paired sorted CD4+ and CD8+ T-cell subsets, alongside PBMC samples, were included among the approximately 98 TCR-beta libraries. Longitudinal HAM/TSP and healthy donors were sampled at 3 time-points each (about 3-45 month intervals). The cohort comprised 68 subjects: about 14 HAM/TSP patients, around 35 multiple sclerosis patients and 20 or so healthy controls.

General findings and caveats noted by the study authors: Across subjects, expanded clones never shared an identical CDR3 amino acid sequence, which suggests that the TCR-beta repertoires in every group were private. In phylogenetic analysis, the repertoires of 18 of 34 MS patients grouped into a cluster of related CDR3 sequences, which suggests a possible signature at the repertoire level. The MS cluster was not associated with any clinical or MRI features, and the authors stated that larger cohorts are needed. TCR clonal expansion was greatest in HAM/TSP patients and smallest in MS patients, who ranked below even healthy controls.

cDNA was synthesized by template-switch 5'RACE using a primer carrying a 10-nucleotide random unique molecular identifier by which each TCR transcript was tagged. Every sequencing run yielded over 170 million TCR-beta sequences covering 15-18 subjects. Total RNA was extracted with the RNeasy kit. Using the KAPA Real-time Library Amplification kit, TCR-beta VDJ regions were amplified with primers for the TCR constant region and the 5'RACE anchor. Sample indexes and Illumina adaptors were added in a first PCR, after which library yield was increased in a second PCR. After Ampure bead purification, the TCR product of roughly 650 bp was size-selected on a 2% E-gel SizeSelection system. Library quality was checked on a Bioanalyzer, concentration was measured with Qubit, and libraries were quantified with the Kapa Library Quantification kit before pooling. Paired-end 2 x 150 bp sequencing of the libraries was performed on an Illumina HiSeq 2500. To increase sequence diversity, roughly 24-30% phiX was spiked into each library pool. The source study handled its data this way. Quality-filtered reads were processed with the UMI-based MiGEC pipeline, and over 90% of raw TCR sequences were removed by the MiGEC pipeline during error correction. IMGT germline references were used for alignment of VDJ genes, and clonotypes were defined by a unique CDR3 amino acid sequence together with V-J genes. Clonal expansion, Shannon diversity, and CDR3 relatedness (CalcPairwiseDistances, ClusterSamples) were evaluated with VDJtools, and phylogenetic trees were built with CLCbio workbench. A clone was classed as expanded if it had 8 or more unique UMIs, a cutoff based on coefficient-of-variation modelling across technical triplicates. TCRdb itself trimmed the public reads at Q25 with fastp, ran MiXCR and retained productive beta chains. CDR3 protein duplicates are merged, each entry listing the most common genes and DNA. V and J calls and clone size were set by TCRdb, not the authors. The sample contains tens of thousands of distinct CDR3 sequences, around 4% of them found a single time. The biggest ten clones account for more than 5% of the sample.

In its sample, this clonotype was seen many times. Its antigen is unknown. Base qualities are missing; no much larger clone stands one base away. The time point label, as the study defines it: longitudinal time-point 3. Unsorted PBMC libraries were generated from 2 million PBMCs stored in RNAlater at -80 °C until RNA extraction. The multiple sclerosis patients were enrolled in a US clinical protocol that used magnetic resonance imaging to evaluate disease progression. Peripheral blood was subjected to Ficoll-Hypaque density gradient centrifugation to isolate PBMCs, which were then cryopreserved in liquid nitrogen. V is clipped by 6 bases and J by 2 bases, and the sequence between their germline boundaries is 17 bases long. Reading the germline V gene (reference sequence) gives CDR1 DFQATT and CDR2 SNEGSKA. Counted from cysteine to phenylalanine, this CDR3 has 15 amino acids. Of all the DNA, just the CDR3 is kept, 45 bases in frame from base 1.

The chain is assembled from TRBV20-1 and TRBJ1-3, with the D gene too uncertain to name. This TCR was recovered from a woman in her sixties or seventies with multiple sclerosis. The sequenced material came from PBMCs. The CDR3 protein: CSATPGGPAGNTIYF. The DNA sequence is given as TGCAGTGCCACACCGGGAGGGCCCGCTGGAAACACCATATATTTT.